The sequence of this T cell receptor beta chain was determined in a study of blood T cells in healthy people across ages. Alongside a J-beta primer mix, a sample-barcoded 5' primer served in a second PCR lasting roughly 7 to 12 cycles. One entry per CDR3 protein, called by TCRdb with MiXCR from the 5' RACE reads. Found here are under 2 million distinct CDR3 sequences, about 35% of them singletons; the top ten hold approximately 10%. Healthy Caucasians from Russia aged about 6 to 100 served as donors. The CDR3 has 16 residues. Trimming at V came to 0 bases and at J to 5 bases, leaving 9 bases not matched to a gene. In germline, CDR1 is SQVTM, CDR2 ANQGSEA.

The V and J genes are TRBV29-1 and TRBJ2-2; 7 nucleotides agree with TRBD2. This receptor was taken from a woman between 25 and 40 years old in good health. Sequenced material: blood. CDR3: CSVEDKREGRTGELFF. The CDR3 DNA is TGCAGCGTTGAAGATAAGAGGGAGGGCCGAACCGGGGAGCTGTTTTTT.